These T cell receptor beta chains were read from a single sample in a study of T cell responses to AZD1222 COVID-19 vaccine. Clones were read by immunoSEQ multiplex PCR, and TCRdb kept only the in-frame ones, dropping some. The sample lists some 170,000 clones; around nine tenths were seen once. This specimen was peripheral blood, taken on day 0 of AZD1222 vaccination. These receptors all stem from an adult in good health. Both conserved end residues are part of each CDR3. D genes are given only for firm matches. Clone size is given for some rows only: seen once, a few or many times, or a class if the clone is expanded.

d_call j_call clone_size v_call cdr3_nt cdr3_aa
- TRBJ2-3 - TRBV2 TGTGCCAGCAGTGAAGCGGAGCGGCCCACAGATACGCAGTATTTT CASSEAERPTDTQYF
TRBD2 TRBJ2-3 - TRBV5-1 TGCGCCAGCAGCCCTATGGGGACTAGCGGAGCAGATACGCAGTATTTT CASSPMGTSGADTQYF
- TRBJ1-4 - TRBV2 TGTGCCAGCAGTGAATATAACAGGGCGAAGGAAAAACTGTTTTTT CASSEYNRAKEKLFF
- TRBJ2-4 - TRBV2 TGTGCCAGCCTCGGACTAGCCAAAAACATTCAGTACTTC CASLGLAKNIQYF
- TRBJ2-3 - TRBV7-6 TGTGCCAGCAGCTTATCGGCTAGCACAGATACGCAGTATTTT CASSLSASTDTQYF
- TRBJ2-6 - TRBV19 TGTGCCAGTAGTACAGCGCAGGGGTCCTCTGGGGCCAACGTCCTGACTTTC CASSTAQGSSGANVLTF
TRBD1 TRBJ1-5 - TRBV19 TGTGCCAGTAGTCTTGGACAGGGAGGTCAGCCCCAGCATTTT CASSLGQGGQPQHF
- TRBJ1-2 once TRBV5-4 TGTGCCAGCAGCTCAACCAGGGAGGGTAACTATGGCTACACCTTC CASSSTREGNYGYTF
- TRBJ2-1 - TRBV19 TGTGCCAGTAGTACCGACCTGGCGGGAACATTCGATGAGCAGTTCTTC CASSTDLAGTFDEQFF
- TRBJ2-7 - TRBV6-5 TGTGCCAGCAGTTACGGCGGGGCAGGGCCCTACGAGCAGTACTTC CASSYGGAGPYEQYF
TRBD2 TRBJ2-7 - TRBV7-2 TGTGCCAGCAGCTTAAATCCTAGCGGGAACGTAAACGAGCAGTACTTC CASSLNPSGNVNEQYF
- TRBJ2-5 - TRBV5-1 TGCGCCAGCAGCTTGGTCCCGGGGCGGGAGACCCAGTACTTC CASSLVPGRETQYF
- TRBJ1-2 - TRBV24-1 TGTGCCACCAGTGATTTGAACAGGGATAATGGCTACACCTTC CATSDLNRDNGYTF
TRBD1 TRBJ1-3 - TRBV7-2 TGTGCCAGCAGCCACAGGGGGCTCTCTGGAAACACCATATATTTT CASSHRGLSGNTIYF
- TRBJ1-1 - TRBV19 TGTGCCAGTAATAACGAGTTGAACACTGAAGCTTTCTTT CASNNELNTEAFF
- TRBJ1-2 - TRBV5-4 TGTGCCAGCAGCTTAAACGGGTTTCCCTATGGCTACACCTTC CASSLNGFPYGYTF
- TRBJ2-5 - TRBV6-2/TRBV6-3 TGTGCCAGCAGTTACGGAGTCGGGGGAGTTGCGTTGGAGACCCAGTACTTC CASSYGVGGVALETQYF
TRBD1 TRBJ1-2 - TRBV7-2 TGTGCCAGCAGCTACGGACAGGGAAACTATGGCTACACCTTC CASSYGQGNYGYTF
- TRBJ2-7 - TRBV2 TGTGCCAGCAGTGAAGTCCAGCCGAACGAGCAGTACTTC CASSEVQPNEQYF
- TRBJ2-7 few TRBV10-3 TGTGCCATCAGTGATTATAAGGGGTCCTACGAGCAGTACTTC CAISDYKGSYEQYF
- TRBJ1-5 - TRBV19 TGTGCCAGTAGTATCTCGTCGTCAGGTTTGAAGGGGCTTTCTGATCAGCCCCAGCATTTT CASSISSSGLKGLSDQPQHF
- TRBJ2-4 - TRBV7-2 TGTGCCAGCAGCTTAGGGGCCCGACCCTCAGCCAAAAACATTCAGTACTTC CASSLGARPSAKNIQYF
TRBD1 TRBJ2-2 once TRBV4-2 TGTGCCAGCAGCCAAGATTGGGACAGGGCGAACACCGGGGAGCTGTTTTTT CASSQDWDRANTGELFF
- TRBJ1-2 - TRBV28 TGTGCCAGCAGTAATTCCAGGGAAGGCTACACCTTC CASSNSREGYTF
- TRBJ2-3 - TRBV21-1 TGTGCCAGCAAATCCGGCCGAGCAGATACGCAGTATTTT CASKSGRADTQYF
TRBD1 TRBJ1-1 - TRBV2 TGTGCCAGCCCTACAGGGGAGACTGAAGCTTTCTTT CASPTGETEAFF
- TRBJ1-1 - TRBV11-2 TGTGCCAGCAGCGCGGGTATTGGGAACACTGAAGCTTTCTTT CASSAGIGNTEAFF
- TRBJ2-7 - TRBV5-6 TGTGCCAGCAGCTTGGTCGGCCGACACTACGAGCAGTACTTC CASSLVGRHYEQYF
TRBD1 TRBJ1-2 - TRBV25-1 TGTGCCAGCAGTGCGGACAGGGCCAACTATGGCTACACCTTC CASSADRANYGYTF
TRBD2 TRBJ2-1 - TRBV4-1 TGCGCCAGCAGCCAACCGGGACTAGCCTACAATGAGCAGTTCTTC CASSQPGLAYNEQFF
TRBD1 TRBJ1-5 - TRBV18 TGTGCCAGCTCACTAGGGACAGGGGAAAGCAATCAGCCCCAGCATTTT CASSLGTGESNQPQHF
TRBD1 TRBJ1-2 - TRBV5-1 TGCGCCAGCAGCTTGGGGACAGGGGCGGCTAGGGGCTACACCTTC CASSLGTGAARGYTF
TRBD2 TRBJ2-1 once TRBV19 TGTGCCAGTAGTCGACATAGCGGGAGTACCTACAATGAGCAGTTCTTC CASSRHSGSTYNEQFF
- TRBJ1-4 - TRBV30 TGTGCCTGGAGTGTCGGCGGAGAAAAACTGTTTTTT CAWSVGGEKLFF
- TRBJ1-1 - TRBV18 TGTGCCAGCTCCCCCTTGGGGGGTAAGAACACTGAAGCTTTCTTT CASSPLGGKNTEAFF
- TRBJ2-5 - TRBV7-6 TGTGCCAGCAGCTTAGCTCGGACCTCGGGAGTTCGGAAGACCCAGTACTTC CASSLARTSGVRKTQYF
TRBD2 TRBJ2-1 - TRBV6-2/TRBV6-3 TGTGCCAGCAGTTACTCGATTACTAGCGGGATAGACAATGAGCAGTTCTTC CASSYSITSGIDNEQFF
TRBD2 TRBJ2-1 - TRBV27 TGTGCCAGCAGTCCACTAGCGGGATCCGACAATGAGCAGTTCTTC CASSPLAGSDNEQFF
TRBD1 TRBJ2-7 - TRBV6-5 TGTGCCAGCAGTTACTCGGCGGACAGGGGGTACGAGCAGTACTTC CASSYSADRGYEQYF
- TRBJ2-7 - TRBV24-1 TGTGCCACCAGTGACAGTAGCAGCTCCTACGAGCAGTACTTC CATSDSSSSYEQYF
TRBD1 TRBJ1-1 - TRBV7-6 TGTGCCAGCAGCCCAGGGACAGCCACTGAAGCTTTCTTT CASSPGTATEAFF
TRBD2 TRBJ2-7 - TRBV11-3 TGTGCCAGCAGCTTAAAGCGGGGGGCCTACGAGCAGTACTTC CASSLKRGAYEQYF
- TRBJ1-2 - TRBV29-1 TGCAGCGTTCAGGGTAGATATGGCTACACCTTC CSVQGRYGYTF
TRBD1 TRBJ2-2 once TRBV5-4 TGTGCCAGCAGCTTGAAGACAGGGGAGATCGGGGAGCTGTTTTTT CASSLKTGEIGELFF
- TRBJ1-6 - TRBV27 TGTGCCAGCACCCCGAGGGAGGGGTATAATTCACCCCTCCACTTT CASTPREGYNSPLHF
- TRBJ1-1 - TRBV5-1 TGCGCCAGCAGCAGGACTTCGCGAGAACAGGAGTTGAGCATGAACACTGAAGCTTTCTTT CASSRTSREQELSMNTEAFF
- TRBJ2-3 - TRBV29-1 TGCAGCGTTGCCTCTATCACAGATACGCAGTATTTT CSVASITDTQYF
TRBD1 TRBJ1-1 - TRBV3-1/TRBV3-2 TGTGCCAGCAGCGATACAGGGGTCCACACTGAAGCTTTCTTT CASSDTGVHTEAFF
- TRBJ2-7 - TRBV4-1 TGCGCCAGCAGCCAAGGTGGTTACCCGATCTACGAGCAGTACTTC CASSQGGYPIYEQYF
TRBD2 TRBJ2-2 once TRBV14 TGTGCCAGCAAAGGGGGGGAAGTGGCTATGGGACTAGCGGGAGCCGGGGAGCTGTTTTTT CASKGGEVAMGLAGAGELFF
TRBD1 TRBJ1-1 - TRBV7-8 TGTGCCAGCAGCTCGAGGACAGGGGGCTGGGGTCGGACTGAAGCTTTCTTT CASSSRTGGWGRTEAFF
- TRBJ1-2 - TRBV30 TGTGCCTGGAGCGACAGCTATGGCTACACCTTC CAWSDSYGYTF
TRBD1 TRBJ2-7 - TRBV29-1 TGCAGCGTTGGCCCAGGACAGGGGATTGGGGAGCAGTACTTC CSVGPGQGIGEQYF